The 12 T cell receptor beta chains listed next were all sequenced from one sample in a study of blood T cell repertoires in COVID-19. Profiling relied on immunoSEQ multiplex PCR, and the TCRdb table lists in-frame clones only, not all of them. Among fewer than 350,000 clones, 70% to 90% were seen once, and the ten largest hold approximately 7.8%. Sample: peripheral blood. The receptors originated from a woman between 50 and 59 years old who had recovered from COVID-19.

The chain employs TRBV5-4 and TRBJ2-7; 7 bases map to TRBD1. V lost 4 bases and J lost 6; bases outside the gene matches: 7. The CDR3 loop spans 13 amino acids. Germline V gene sequence: CDR1 SGHNT, CDR2 YYREEE (reference sequence). The CDR3: CASSQPTGLEQYF. The CDR3 coding sequence is TGTGCCAGCAGCCAGCCGACAGGGCTCGAGCAGTACTTC.

The genes are TRBV6-2 or TRBV6-3 and TRBJ2-7; 9 bases fit TRBD2. Per the germline V gene, CDR1 is MNHEY and CDR2 is SVGEGT. The CDR3 is 16 residues long. V shed 6 bases, J shed 1 base, and the junction held 10 bases outside the gene matches. The CDR3 spells CASSPRGGRDSYEQYF. The CDR3 DNA follows: TGTGCCAGCAGCCCTCGCGGCGGGAGGGATTCCTACGAGCAGTACTTC.

The chain combines TRBV12-3 or TRBV12-4 with TRBJ1-1; D remains unclear. The CDR3 is made up of 13 amino acids. Trimming pared 2 bases from V and 10 bases from J, leaving 14 bases between. The CDR3 DNA reads TGTGCCAGCAGTTTACCCGTTTCTAGAGGAGCTTTCTTT. Translating it yields CASSLPVSRGAFF.

This clone was counted once. V is TRBV9 and J is TRBJ2-7; tentative D call: TRBD1 (5 bases). Germline V gene data show CDR1 as SGDLS and CDR2 as YYNGEE. CDR3 size: 14 residues. Deletions cut 3 bases from V and 2 bases from J, with 12 bases between. CDR3: CASSELDTTYEQYF. The CDR3 nucleotides are TGTGCCAGCAGCGAACTGGACACGACCTACGAGCAGTACTTC.

The J gene is TRBJ2-5, the V gene TRBV29-1, with TRBD2 identical over 7 bases. The CDR3 is made up of 14 amino acids. Germline trimming cut 8 bases from V and 4 bases from J; bases unmatched to any gene: 13. CDR1 and CDR2 (germline): SQVTM, ANQGSEA. The CDR3 sequence is CSSRRAGWTETQYF. The CDR3, as DNA: TGCAGCTCCAGGAGAGCGGGGTGGACAGAGACCCAGTACTTC.

The chain employs TRBV28 and TRBJ2-5; 8 bases match TRBD1. V dropped 8 bases and J dropped 3; count of bases not matched to a gene: 17. The CDR3 length is 17 residues. The germline gives CDR1 MDHEN, CDR2 SYDVKM. CDR3 sequence reads: CASLRSPDRVAKETQYF. For the CDR3, the DNA is TGTGCCAGCCTTCGGTCCCCGGACAGGGTGGCCAAAGAGACCCAGTACTTC.

The rearrangement joins TRBV30 to TRBJ2-3, with 10 nucleotides matching TRBD1. This CDR3 comprises 16 residues. Trimming cost V 0 bases and J 6 bases; bases outside gene matches: 9. The germline V gene has CDR1 GTSNPN and CDR2 SVGIG (reference sequence). The DNA for the CDR3 is TGTGCCTGGAGTGTGACAGGGGGCATAAGTTGGGATACGCAGTATTTT. This translates into CAWSVTGGISWDTQYF.

This clone appeared a single time. The chain uses TRBV29-1 and TRBJ2-2; TRBD2 matches at 13 bases. CDR3 length: 16 residues. Germline V gene lookup returns CDR1 SQVTM and CDR2 ANQGSEA. V gave up 7 bases and J gave up 4 bases; unmatched junction bases: 9. CDR3 residues: CSAEGLAGARTGELFF. The CDR3 DNA reads as TGCAGCGCCGAAGGACTAGCGGGGGCCCGCACCGGGGAGCTGTTTTTT.

V usage is TRBV7-2 and J usage is TRBJ2-3; D not certain. CDR1 is SGHTA, CDR2 FQGNSA, per germline. Deletions cut 0 bases from V and 4 bases from J, with 8 bases between. CDR3 length: 14 residues. The CDR3 loop reads CASSLANYADTQYF. In nucleotides, the CDR3 is TGTGCCAGCAGCTTAGCGAACTACGCAGATACGCAGTATTTT. Drawing the rest from reference TRBV7-2 and TRBJ2-3, the complete variable domain is GAGVSQSPSNKVTEKGKDVELRCDPISGHTALYWYRQSLGQGLEFLIYFQGNSAPDKSGLPSDRFSAERTGGSVSTLTIQRTQQEDSAVYLCASSLANYADTQYFGPGTRLTVL.

There are a few counts of this clone. The chain employs TRBV30 and TRBJ1-1; a weak D match, TRBD1 (6 bases). Germline V CDR1 and CDR2: GTSNPN, SVGIG (reference sequence). This CDR3 is 13 amino acids long. V lost 4 bases and J lost 0, with 9 bases in between. The CDR3 nucleotides are TGTGCCTGGACCCGGACAGTGAACACTGAAGCTTTCTTT. It yields the protein CAWTRTVNTEAFF.

V gene TRBV6-5 combines with J gene TRBJ1-3; TRBD1 might be the D (5 bases). Germline-derived CDR1 and CDR2 are MNHEY and SVGAGI. The CDR3 contains 15 residues. Trimming left V 0 bases short and J 0 bases short, with 6 bases between. CDR3 loop: CASSYSQVSGNTIYF. CDR3 bases: TGTGCCAGCAGTTACTCACAGGTCTCTGGAAACACCATATATTTT.

The chain links TRBV7-2 to TRBJ1-2, with D possibly matching TRBD1 (6 bases). Trimming stripped 1 base from V and 0 bases from J, with 12 bases between. The CDR3 has 16 amino acids. Germline V gene data show CDR1 as SGHTA and CDR2 as FQGNSA. CDR3 sequence reads: CASSLVGAESNYGYTF. The CDR3 DNA follows: TGTGCCAGCAGCTTAGTGGGGGCCGAGTCTAACTATGGCTACACCTTC.